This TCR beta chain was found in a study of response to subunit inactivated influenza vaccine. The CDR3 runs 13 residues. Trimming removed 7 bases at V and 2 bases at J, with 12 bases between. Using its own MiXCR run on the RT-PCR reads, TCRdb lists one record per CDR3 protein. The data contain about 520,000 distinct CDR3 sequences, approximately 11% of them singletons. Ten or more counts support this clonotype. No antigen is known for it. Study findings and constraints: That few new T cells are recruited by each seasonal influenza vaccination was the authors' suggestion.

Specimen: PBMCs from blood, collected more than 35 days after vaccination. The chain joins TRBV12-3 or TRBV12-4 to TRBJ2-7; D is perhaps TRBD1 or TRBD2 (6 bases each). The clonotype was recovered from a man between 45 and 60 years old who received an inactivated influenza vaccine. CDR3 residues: CASTRGGTYEQYF. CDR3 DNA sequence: TGTGCCAGCACCAGGGGCGGGACCTACGAGCAGTACTTC.